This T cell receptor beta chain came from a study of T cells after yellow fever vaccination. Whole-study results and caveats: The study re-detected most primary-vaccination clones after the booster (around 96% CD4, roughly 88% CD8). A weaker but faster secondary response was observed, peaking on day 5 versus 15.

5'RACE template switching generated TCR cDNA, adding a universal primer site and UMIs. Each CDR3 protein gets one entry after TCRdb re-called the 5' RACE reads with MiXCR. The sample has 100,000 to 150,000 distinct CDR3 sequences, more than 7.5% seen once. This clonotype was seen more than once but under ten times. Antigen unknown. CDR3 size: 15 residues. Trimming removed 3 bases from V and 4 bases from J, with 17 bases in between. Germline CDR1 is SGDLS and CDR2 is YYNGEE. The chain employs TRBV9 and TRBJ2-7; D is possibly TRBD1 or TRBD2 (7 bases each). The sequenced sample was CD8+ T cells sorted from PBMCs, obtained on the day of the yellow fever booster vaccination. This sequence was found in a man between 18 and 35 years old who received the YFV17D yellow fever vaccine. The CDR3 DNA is TGTGCCAGCAGCGCAGGGGGAGGGGCGCGGTACGAGCAGTACTTC. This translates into CASSAGGGARYEQYF.